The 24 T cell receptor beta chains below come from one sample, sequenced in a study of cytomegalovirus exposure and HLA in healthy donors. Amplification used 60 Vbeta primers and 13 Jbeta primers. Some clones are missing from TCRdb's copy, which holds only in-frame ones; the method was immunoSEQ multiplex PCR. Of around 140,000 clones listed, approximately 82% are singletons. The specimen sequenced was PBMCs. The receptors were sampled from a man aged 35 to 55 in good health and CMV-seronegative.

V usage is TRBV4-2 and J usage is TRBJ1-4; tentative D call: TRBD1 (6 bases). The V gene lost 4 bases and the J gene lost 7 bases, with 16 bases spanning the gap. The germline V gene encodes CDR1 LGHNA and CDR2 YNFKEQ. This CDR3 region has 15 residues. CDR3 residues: CASSPGPQGGEKLFF. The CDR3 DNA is TGTGCCAGCAGCCCGGGACCCCAAGGGGGTGAAAAACTGTTTTTT.

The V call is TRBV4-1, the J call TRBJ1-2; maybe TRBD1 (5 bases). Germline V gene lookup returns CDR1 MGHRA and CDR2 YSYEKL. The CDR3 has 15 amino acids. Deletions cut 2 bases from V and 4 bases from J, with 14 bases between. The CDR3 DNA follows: TGCGCCAGCAGCCAATCGGGGGAAATCGGCTATGGCTACACCTTC. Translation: CASSQSGEIGYGYTF.

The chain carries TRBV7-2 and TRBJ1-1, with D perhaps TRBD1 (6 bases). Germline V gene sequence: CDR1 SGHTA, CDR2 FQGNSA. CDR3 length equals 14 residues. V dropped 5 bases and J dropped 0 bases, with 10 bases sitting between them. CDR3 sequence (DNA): TGTGCCAGCAGCGGCACAGGGTTGAACACTGAAGCTTTCTTT. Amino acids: CASSGTGLNTEAFF.

In DNA form, the CDR3 reads TGTGCCAGCAGCGCCTCCGGGACAGCTTTCCCCTACAATGAGCAGTTCTTC. This sequence encodes CASSASGTAFPYNEQFF. This sequence joins TRBV9 and TRBJ2-1; 7 bases fit TRBD1. Trimming at V came to 3 bases and at J to 2 bases, leaving 11 bases not matched to a gene. Germline V CDR1 and CDR2: SGDLS, YYNGEE. The length of the CDR3 is 17 residues. The complete variable domain, with remaining parts taken from reference TRBV9 and TRBJ2-1, reads DSGVTQTPKHLITATGQRVTLRCSPRSGDLSVYWYQQSLDQGLQFLIQYYNGEERAKGNILERFSAQQFPDLHSELNLSSLELGDSALYFCASSASGTAFPYNEQFFGPGTRLTVL.

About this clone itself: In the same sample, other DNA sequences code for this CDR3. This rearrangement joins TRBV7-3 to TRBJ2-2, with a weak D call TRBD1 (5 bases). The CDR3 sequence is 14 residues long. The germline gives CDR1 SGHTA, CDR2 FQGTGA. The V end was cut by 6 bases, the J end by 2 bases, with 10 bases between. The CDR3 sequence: CASRPDRNTGELFF. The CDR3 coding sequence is TGTGCCAGCAGACCAGACAGAAACACCGGGGAGCTGTTTTTT.

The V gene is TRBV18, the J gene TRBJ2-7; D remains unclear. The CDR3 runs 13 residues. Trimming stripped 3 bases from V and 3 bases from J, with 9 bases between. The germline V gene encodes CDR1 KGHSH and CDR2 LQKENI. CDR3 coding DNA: TGTGCCAGCTCACCCCCGCAGTACTACGAGCAGTACTTC. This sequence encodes CASSPPQYYEQYF.

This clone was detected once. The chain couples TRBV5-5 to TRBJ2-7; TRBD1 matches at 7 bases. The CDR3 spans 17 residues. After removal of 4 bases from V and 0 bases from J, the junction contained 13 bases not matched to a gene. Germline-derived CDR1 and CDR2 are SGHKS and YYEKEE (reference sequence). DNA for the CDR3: TGTGCCAGCAGCACACATGGTGTTGGGACAGACTCCTACGAGCAGTACTTC. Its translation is CASSTHGVGTDSYEQYF.

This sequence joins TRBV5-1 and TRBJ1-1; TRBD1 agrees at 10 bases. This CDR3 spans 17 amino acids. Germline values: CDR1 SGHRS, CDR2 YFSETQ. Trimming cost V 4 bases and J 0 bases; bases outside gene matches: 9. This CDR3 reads CASSQTGTGVMNTEAFF. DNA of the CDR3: TGCGCCAGCAGCCAAACCGGGACAGGGGTCATGAACACTGAAGCTTTCTTT.

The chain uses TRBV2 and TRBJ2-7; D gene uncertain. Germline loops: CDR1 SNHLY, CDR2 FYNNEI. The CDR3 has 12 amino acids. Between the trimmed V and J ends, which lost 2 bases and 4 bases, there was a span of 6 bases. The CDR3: CASSESRYEQYF. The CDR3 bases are TGTGCCAGCAGTGAATCGCGGTACGAGCAGTACTTC. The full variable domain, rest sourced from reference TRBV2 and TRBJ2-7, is EPEVTQTPSHQVTQMGQEVILRCVPISNHLYFYWYRQILGQKVEFLVSFYNNEISEKSEIFDDQFSVERPDGSNFTLKIRSTKLEDSAMYFCASSESRYEQYFGPGTRLTVT.

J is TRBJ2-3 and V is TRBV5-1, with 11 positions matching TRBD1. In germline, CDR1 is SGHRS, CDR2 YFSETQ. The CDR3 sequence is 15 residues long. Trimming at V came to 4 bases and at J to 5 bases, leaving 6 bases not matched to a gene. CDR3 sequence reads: CASSLDRGRGDTQYF. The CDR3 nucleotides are TGCGCCAGCAGCCTGGACAGGGGGCGGGGAGATACGCAGTATTTT. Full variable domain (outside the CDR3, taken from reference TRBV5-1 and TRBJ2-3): KAGVTQTPRYLIKTRGQQVTLSCSPISGHRSVSWYQQTPGQGLQFLFEYFSETQRNKGNFPGRFSGRQFSNSRSEMNVSTLELGDSALYLCASSLDRGRGDTQYFGPGTRLTVL.

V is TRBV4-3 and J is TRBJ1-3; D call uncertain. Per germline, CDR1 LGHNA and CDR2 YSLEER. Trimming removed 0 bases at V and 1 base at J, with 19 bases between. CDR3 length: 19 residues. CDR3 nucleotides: TGCGCCAGCAGCCAAGATCTTTTCCCAGGTCTTAGTTCTGGAAACACCATATATTTT. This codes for CASSQDLFPGLSSGNTIYF.

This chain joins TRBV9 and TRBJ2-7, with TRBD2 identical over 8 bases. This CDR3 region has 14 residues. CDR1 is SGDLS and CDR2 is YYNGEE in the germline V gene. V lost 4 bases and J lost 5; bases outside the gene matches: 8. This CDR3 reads CASSPSGGQNEQYF. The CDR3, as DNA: TGTGCCAGCAGCCCCTCGGGGGGGCAGAACGAGCAGTACTTC.

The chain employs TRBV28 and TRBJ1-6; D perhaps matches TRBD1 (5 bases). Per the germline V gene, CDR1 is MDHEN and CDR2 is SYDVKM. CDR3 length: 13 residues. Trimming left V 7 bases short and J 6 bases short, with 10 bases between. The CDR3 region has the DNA TGTGCCAGCACCTGGACACCTAATTCACCCCTCCACTTT. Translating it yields CASTWTPNSPLHF. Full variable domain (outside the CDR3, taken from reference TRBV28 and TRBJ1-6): DVKVTQSSRYLVKRTGEKVFLECVQDMDHENMFWYRQDPGLGLRLIYFSYDVKMKEKGDIPEGYSVSREKKERFSLILESASTNQTSMYLCASTWTPNSPLHFGNGTRLTVT.

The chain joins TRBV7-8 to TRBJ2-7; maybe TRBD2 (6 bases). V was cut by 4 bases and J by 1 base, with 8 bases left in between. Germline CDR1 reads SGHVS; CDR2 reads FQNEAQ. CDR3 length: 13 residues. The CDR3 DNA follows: TGTGCCAGCAGCTGGAGGGAGTCCTACGAGCAGTACTTC. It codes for CASSWRESYEQYF. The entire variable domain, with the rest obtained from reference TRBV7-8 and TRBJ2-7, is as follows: GAGVSQSPRYKVAKRGQDVALRCDPISGHVSLFWYQQALGQGPEFLTYFQNEAQLDKSGLPSDRFFAERPEGSVSTLKIQRTQQEDSAVYLCASSWRESYEQYFGPGTRLTVT.

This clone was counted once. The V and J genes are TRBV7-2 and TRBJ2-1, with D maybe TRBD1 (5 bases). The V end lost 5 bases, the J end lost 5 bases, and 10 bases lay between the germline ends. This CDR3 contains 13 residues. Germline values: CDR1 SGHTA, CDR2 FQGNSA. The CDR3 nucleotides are TGTGCCAGCAGCCTGGGGCTCCACAATGAGCAGTTCTTC. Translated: CASSLGLHNEQFF.

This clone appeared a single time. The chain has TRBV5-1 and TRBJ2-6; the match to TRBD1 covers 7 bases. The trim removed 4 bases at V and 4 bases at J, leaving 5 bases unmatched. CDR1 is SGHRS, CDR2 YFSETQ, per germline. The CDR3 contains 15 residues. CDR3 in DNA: TGCGCCAGCAGCCAGACAGGGTTAGGGGCCAACGTCCTGACTTTC. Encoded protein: CASSQTGLGANVLTF.

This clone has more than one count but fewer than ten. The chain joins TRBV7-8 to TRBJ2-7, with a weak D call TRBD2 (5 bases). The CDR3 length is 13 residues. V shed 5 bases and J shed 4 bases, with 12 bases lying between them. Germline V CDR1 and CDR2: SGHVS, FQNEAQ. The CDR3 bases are TGTGCCAGCAGCGTCGGGATAGGGTACGAGCAGTACTTC. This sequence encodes CASSVGIGYEQYF. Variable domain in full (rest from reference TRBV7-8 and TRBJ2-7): GAGVSQSPRYKVAKRGQDVALRCDPISGHVSLFWYQQALGQGPEFLTYFQNEAQLDKSGLPSDRFFAERPEGSVSTLKIQRTQQEDSAVYLCASSVGIGYEQYFGPGTRLTVT.

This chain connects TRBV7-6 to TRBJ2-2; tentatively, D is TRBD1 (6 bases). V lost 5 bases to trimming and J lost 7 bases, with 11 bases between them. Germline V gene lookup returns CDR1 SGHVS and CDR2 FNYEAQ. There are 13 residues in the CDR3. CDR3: CASSLAGDGELFF. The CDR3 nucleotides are TGTGCCAGCAGCCTCGCAGGGGACGGGGAGCTGTTTTTT.

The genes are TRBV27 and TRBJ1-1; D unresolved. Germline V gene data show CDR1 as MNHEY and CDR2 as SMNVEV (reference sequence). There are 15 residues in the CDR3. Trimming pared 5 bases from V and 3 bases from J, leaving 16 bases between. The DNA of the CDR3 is TGTGCCAGCAGTCCCCTATATTTAGTAGACACTGAAGCTTTCTTT. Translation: CASSPLYLVDTEAFF.

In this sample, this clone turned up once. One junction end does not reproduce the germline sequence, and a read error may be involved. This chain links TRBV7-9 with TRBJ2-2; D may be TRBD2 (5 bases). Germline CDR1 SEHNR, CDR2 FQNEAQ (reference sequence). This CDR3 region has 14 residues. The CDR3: CSSSSRERTGELFF. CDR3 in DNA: TGTTCCAGCAGCTCGAGGGAGCGCACCGGGGAGCTGTTTTTT.

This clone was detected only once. CDR3 residues: CASSLRADTQYF. The CDR3 DNA reads as TGTGCCAGCAGCTTAAGAGCAGATACGCAGTATTTT. The chain uses TRBV7-2 and TRBJ2-3; D gene uncertain. Germline-derived CDR1 and CDR2 are SGHTA and FQGNSA. The CDR3 has 12 residues. V was trimmed by 2 bases and J by 4 bases, leaving 4 bases between them.

CDR3 in DNA: TGTGCCAGCAGTTTAGCGGGGGGCTACAATGAGCAGTTCTTC. Amino acids: CASSLAGGYNEQFF. This chain uses TRBV28 with TRBJ2-1, with 8 bases aligning to TRBD2. V lost 2 bases, J lost 3 bases, and 0 bases stayed unmatched. This CDR3 has 14 amino acids. Germline V gene sequence: CDR1 MDHEN, CDR2 SYDVKM.

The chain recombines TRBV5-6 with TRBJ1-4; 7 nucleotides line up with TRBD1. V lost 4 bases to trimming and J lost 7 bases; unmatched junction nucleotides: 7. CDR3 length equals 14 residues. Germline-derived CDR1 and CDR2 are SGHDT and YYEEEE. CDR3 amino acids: CASSLGAGGEKLFF. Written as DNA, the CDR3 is TGTGCCAGCAGCCTAGGGGCAGGGGGTGAAAAACTGTTTTTT.

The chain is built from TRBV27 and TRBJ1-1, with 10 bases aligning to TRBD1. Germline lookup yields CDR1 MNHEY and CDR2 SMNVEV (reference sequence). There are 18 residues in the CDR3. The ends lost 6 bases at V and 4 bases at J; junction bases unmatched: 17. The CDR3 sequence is CASSTGTGARGFGTEAFF. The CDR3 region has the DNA TGTGCCAGCAGCACCGGGACAGGGGCCCGTGGTTTTGGCACTGAAGCTTTCTTT.